The table lists the clone carrying this T cell receptor beta chain with many counts. The target antigen is unknown. Per the germline V gene, CDR1 is SGHVS and CDR2 is FNYEAQ. This CDR3 has 12 residues. V was clipped by 5 bases and J by 6 bases, with 9 bases between them. This sample is drawn from a study of molecular identifiers for immune sequencing clone quantification. Sorting recovered naive CD8 T cells on a CD8+CD4-CCR7+CD45RA+ profile. General study results and limits: Spike-in Jurkat TCR RNA from a single cell reportedly registered among about a million naive cells.

Preparation of the bulk TCR libraries relied on previously described methods and listed TCR primers. TCRdb processed the PCR reads anew with MiXCR; each CDR3 protein has one entry. The data hold about half a million distinct CDR3 sequences, with about 25% observed a single time. Sequencing input: naive CD8+ T cells from blood, with Jurkat cell RNA spiked in. The subset here: FACS-sorted CD8+CD4-CCR7+CD45RA+ naive T cells. The receptor was isolated from a human donor in good health. Some libraries in this study had Jurkat cell RNA spiked in. V usage is TRBV7-6 and J usage is TRBJ2-3, with D unresolved. CDR3 bases: TGTGCCAGCAGCGAAGAAGCGGATACGCAGTATTTT. Protein sequence: CASSEEADTQYF.